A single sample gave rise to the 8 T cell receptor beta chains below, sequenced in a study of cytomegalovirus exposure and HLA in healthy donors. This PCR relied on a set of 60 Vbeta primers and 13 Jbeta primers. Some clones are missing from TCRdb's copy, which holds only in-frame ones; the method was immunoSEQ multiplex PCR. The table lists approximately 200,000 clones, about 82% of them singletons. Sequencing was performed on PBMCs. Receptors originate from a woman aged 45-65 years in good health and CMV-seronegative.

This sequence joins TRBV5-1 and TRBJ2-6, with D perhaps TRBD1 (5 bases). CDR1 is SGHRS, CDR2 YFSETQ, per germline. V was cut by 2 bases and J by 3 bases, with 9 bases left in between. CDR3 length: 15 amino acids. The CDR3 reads CASSFNRLGANVLTF. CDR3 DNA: TGCGCCAGCAGCTTCAACAGGCTTGGGGCCAACGTCCTGACTTTC. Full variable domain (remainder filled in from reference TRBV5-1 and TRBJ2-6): KAGVTQTPRYLIKTRGQQVTLSCSPISGHRSVSWYQQTPGQGLQFLFEYFSETQRNKGNFPGRFSGRQFSNSRSEMNVSTLELGDSALYLCASSFNRLGANVLTFGAGSRLTVL.

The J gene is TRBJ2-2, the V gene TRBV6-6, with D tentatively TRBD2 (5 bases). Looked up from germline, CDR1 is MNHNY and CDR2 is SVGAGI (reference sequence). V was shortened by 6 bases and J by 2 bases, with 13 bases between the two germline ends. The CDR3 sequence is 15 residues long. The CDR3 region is CASSRPGENTGELFF. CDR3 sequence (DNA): TGTGCCAGCAGCCGCCCCGGGGAAAACACCGGGGAGCTGTTTTTT.

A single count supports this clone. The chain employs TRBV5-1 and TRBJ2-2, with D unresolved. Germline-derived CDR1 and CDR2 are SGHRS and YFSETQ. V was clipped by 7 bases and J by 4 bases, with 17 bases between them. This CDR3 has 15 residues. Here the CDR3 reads CASPDGDKLTGELFF. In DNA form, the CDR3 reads TGCGCCAGCCCCGACGGAGATAAGCTCACCGGGGAGCTGTTTTTT.

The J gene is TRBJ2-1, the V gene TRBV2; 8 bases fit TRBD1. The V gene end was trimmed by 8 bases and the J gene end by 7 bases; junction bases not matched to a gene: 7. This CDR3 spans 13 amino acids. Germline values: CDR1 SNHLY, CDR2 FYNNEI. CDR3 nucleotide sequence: TGTGCCAGCCGGGACAGGCCAGGGAATGAGCAGTTCTTC. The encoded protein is CASRDRPGNEQFF.

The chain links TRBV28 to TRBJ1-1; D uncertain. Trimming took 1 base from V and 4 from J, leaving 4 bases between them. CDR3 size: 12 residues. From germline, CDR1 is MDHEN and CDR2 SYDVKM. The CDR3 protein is CASSLSGTEAFF. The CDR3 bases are TGTGCCAGCAGTTTATCGGGCACTGAAGCTTTCTTT.

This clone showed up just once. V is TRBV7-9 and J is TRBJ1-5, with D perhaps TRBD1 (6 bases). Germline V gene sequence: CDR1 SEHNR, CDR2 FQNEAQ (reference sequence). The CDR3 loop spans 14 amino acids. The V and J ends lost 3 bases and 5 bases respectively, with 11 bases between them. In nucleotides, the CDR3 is TGTGCCAGCAGCTTCCGGGACAAAGATCAGCCCCAGCATTTT. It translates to CASSFRDKDQPQHF.

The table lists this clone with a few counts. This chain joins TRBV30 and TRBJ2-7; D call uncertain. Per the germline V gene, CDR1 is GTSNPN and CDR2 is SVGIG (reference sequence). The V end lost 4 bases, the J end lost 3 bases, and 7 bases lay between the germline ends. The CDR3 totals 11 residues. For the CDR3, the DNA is TGTGCCTGGAACAGCTACTACGAGCAGTACTTC. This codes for CAWNSYYEQYF.

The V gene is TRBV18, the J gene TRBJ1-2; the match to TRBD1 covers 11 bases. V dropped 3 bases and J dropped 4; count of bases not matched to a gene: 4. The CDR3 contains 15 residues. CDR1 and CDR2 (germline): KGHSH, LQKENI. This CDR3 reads CASSPDRGQGYGYTF. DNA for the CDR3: TGTGCCAGCTCACCGGACAGGGGGCAGGGCTATGGCTACACCTTC.